Following are 30 T cell receptor beta chains from one sample sequenced in a study of T cells in Graves' hyperthyroidism and ophthalmopathy. The TCR beta CDR3 regions underwent amplification using RNA transcripts as the source. With the HTBI primer set, the TCR CDR3 went through a first round of RT-PCR. TCRdb passed the multiplex PCR reads through MiXCR, listing each CDR3 protein once. The sample shows approximately 410,000 distinct CDR3 sequences, roughly 14% of them seen only once. Sequenced: blood. The receptors here all came from a man younger than 30 with Graves' ophthalmopathy.

In this sample, this clonotype turned up a few times. V is TRBV5-1 and J is TRBJ1-5; 7 bases align to TRBD1. The J segment lost 0 bases and the V segment lost 2 bases, leaving 23 bases of the junction unmatched. Germline values: CDR1 SGHRS, CDR2 YFSETQ. The CDR3 length is 22 residues. This chain's CDR3 is CASSFRGGKGTVDPYSNQPQHF. For the CDR3, the DNA is TGCGCCAGCAGCTTTAGAGGGGGGAAAGGGACAGTCGATCCCTATAGCAATCAGCCCCAGCATTTT.

The V and J genes are TRBV6-2 or TRBV6-3 and TRBJ1-6; D is ambiguous. In germline, CDR1 is MNHEY, CDR2 SVGEGT. The CDR3 is 15 amino acids. The ends were cut back, 6 bases at V and 4 bases at J, with 13 bases in the middle. This chain's CDR3 is CASRPVHSYNSPLHF. DNA for the CDR3: TGTGCCAGCAGACCCGTCCACAGTTATAATTCACCCCTCCACTTT.

A remark on this clonotype: A much larger clone lies a single base off, so this may be a read error. This rearrangement joins TRBV30 to TRBJ1-2; 9 nucleotides match TRBD1. This CDR3 is built from 14 residues. Germline lookup yields CDR1 GTSNPN and CDR2 SVGIG (reference sequence). CDR3 coding DNA: TGTGCCTGGGGGACAGGGATGGAGTTCTATGGCAACACCTTC. Protein sequence: CAWGTGMEFYGNTF.

This clonotype was found many times. The chain uses TRBV12-3 or TRBV12-4 and TRBJ2-1; 8 bases are a match to TRBD2. CDR3 length equals 15 residues. Trimming cost V 2 bases and J 9 bases; bases outside gene matches: 9. The CDR3 DNA reads as TGTGCCAGCAGTTTATCCCGGGGGGGCCTGGGTGAGCAGTTCTTC. It encodes CASSLSRGGLGEQFF.

This clonotype occurred many times. The chain has TRBV20-1 and TRBJ2-5, with 8 bases identical to TRBD1. V lost 4 bases to trimming and J lost 1 base; unmatched junction nucleotides: 5. The CDR3 sequence is 14 residues long. From germline, CDR1 is DFQATT and CDR2 SNEGSKA (reference sequence). The chain's CDR3 is CSANQDRAQETQYF. CDR3 DNA: TGCAGTGCTAACCAGGACAGGGCCCAAGAGACCCAGTACTTC.

This clonotype has a count of ten or more. V gene TRBV12-3 or TRBV12-4 combines with J gene TRBJ1-1; a possible D gene is TRBD1 (5 bases). V shed 5 bases and J shed 0 bases, with 13 bases lying between them. The length of the CDR3 is 15 residues. This CDR3 reads CASSPRGSLNTEAFF. The DNA for the CDR3 is TGTGCCAGCAGTCCCCGGGGGAGTCTGAACACTGAAGCTTTCTTT.

This sequence joins TRBV19 and TRBJ1-5; D gene uncertain. Trimming took 5 bases from V and 5 from J, leaving 22 bases between them. The CDR3 is 17 residues long. Per germline, CDR1 LNHDA and CDR2 SQIVND (reference sequence). The CDR3 reads CASSPLNRLSGDQPQHF. Written as DNA, the CDR3 is TGTGCCAGTAGTCCTCTGAATCGTTTGTCAGGCGATCAGCCCCAGCATTTT. Complete variable domain (other parts from reference TRBV19 and TRBJ1-5): DGGITQSPKYLFRKEGQNVTLSCEQNLNHDAMYWYRQDPGQGLRLIYYSQIVNDFQKGDIAEGYSVSREKKESFPLTVTSAQKNPTAFYLCASSPLNRLSGDQPQHFGDGTRLSIL.

J is TRBJ2-6 and V is TRBV19; possibly TRBD2 for D (6 bases). CDR1 LNHDA and CDR2 SQIVND come from the germline V gene (reference sequence). CDR3 length: 19 residues. Trimming stripped 3 bases from V and 2 bases from J, with 20 bases between. In DNA, the CDR3 is TGTGCCAGTAGTATGGAACCGGGACGGACTACGACTGGGGCCAACGTCCTGACTTTC. It yields the protein CASSMEPGRTTTGANVLTF.

This clonotype was picked up many times. This chain joins TRBV29-1 and TRBJ2-1, with 9 bases fitting TRBD2. Germline CDR1 SQVTM, CDR2 ANQGSEA. Trimming removed 3 bases from V and 8 bases from J; junction bases left unmatched: 11. The CDR3 consists of 15 residues. The CDR3 reads CSVDQGGRAGDEQFF. The CDR3 DNA follows: TGCAGCGTTGATCAAGGCGGGAGGGCCGGGGATGAGCAGTTCTTC.

This clonotype was recorded many times. V usage is TRBV20-1 and J usage is TRBJ2-7, with D unclear. V was shortened by 6 bases and J by 3 bases, with 18 bases between the two germline ends. Per the germline V gene, CDR1 is DFQATT and CDR2 is SNEGSKA (reference sequence). The CDR3 consists of 14 residues. CDR3 region: CSAQMSSRVYEQYF. CDR3 nucleotides: TGCAGTGCCCAGATGTCTAGTAGAGTCTACGAGCAGTACTTC.

This clonotype occurred a few times. J is TRBJ1-2 and V is TRBV18, with D perhaps TRBD1 (6 bases). This CDR3 region has 14 residues. The ends were cut back, 6 bases at V and 7 bases at J, with 18 bases in the middle. Germline V gene data show CDR1 as KGHSH and CDR2 as LQKENI. The CDR3 reads CASSLQGIPGGYTF. In nucleotides, the CDR3 is TGTGCCAGCTCGTTACAGGGAATTCCAGGTGGCTACACCTTC.

This clonotype was recorded many times. V is TRBV12-3 or TRBV12-4 and J is TRBJ2-5; D not resolved. The CDR3 runs 15 residues. V was shortened by 0 bases and J by 2 bases, with 10 bases between the two germline ends. This CDR3 reads CASSLALGEQETQYF. As DNA, the CDR3 is TGTGCCAGCAGTTTAGCGCTAGGAGAGCAAGAGACCCAGTACTTC.

This clonotype showed up many times. The chain recombines TRBV10-3 with TRBJ2-5; 7 bases are a match to TRBD2. Trimming at V came to 8 bases and at J to 1 base, leaving 4 bases not matched to a gene. CDR1 ENHRY and CDR2 SYGVKD come from the germline V gene. The CDR3 is 13 residues long. CDR3 sequence reads: CAIGLAAQETQYF. The CDR3, as DNA: TGTGCCATCGGCCTAGCGGCCCAAGAGACCCAGTACTTC.

This clonotype occurred a few times. The genes are TRBV6-1 and TRBJ1-5; TRBD1 might be the D (6 bases). CDR3 length equals 15 residues. Germline V gene data show CDR1 as MNHNS and CDR2 as SASEGT. The V gene lost 5 bases and the J gene lost 5 bases, with 16 bases spanning the gap. CDR3 sequence: CASSYPHRVDQPQHF. CDR3 coding DNA: TGTGCCAGCAGTTACCCTCACAGGGTTGATCAGCCCCAGCATTTT.

This clonotype has a count of ten or more. The chain joins TRBV20-1 to TRBJ2-7; weak D call: TRBD2 (6 bases). The CDR3 has 15 residues. CDR1 is DFQATT and CDR2 is SNEGSKA in the germline V gene (reference sequence). V was pared by 0 bases and J by 2 bases, with 14 bases between. The DNA of the CDR3 is TGCAGTGCTAGAGATTTAGCGGATATAACCTACGAGCAGTACTTC. It specifies CSARDLADITYEQYF.

This clonotype was detected a few times. J is TRBJ1-1 and V is TRBV27; no reliable D call. CDR1 is MNHEY, CDR2 SMNVEV, per germline (reference sequence). The CDR3 runs to 15 residues. Trimming stripped 0 bases from V and 4 bases from J, with 12 bases between. CDR3 coding DNA: TGTGCCAGCAGTTTATCAGGGAATGGAGGCACTGAAGCTTTCTTT. Translation: CASSLSGNGGTEAFF.

This clonotype was seen a few times. The chain combines TRBV19 with TRBJ2-2; D call uncertain. The V gene's germline CDR1 is LNHDA and CDR2 SQIVND (reference sequence). Deletions cut 6 bases from V and 4 bases from J, with 6 bases between. This CDR3 has 12 residues. The CDR3 DNA reads as TGTGCCAGTAGCATGGTCACCGGGGAGCTGTTTTTT. Translation gives CASSMVTGELFF.

On this clonotype: It may be a read error: a sequence one base away is much more abundant. The chain is built from TRBV4-1 and TRBJ2-1; a possible D gene is TRBD1 (5 bases). The CDR3 runs 13 residues. The germline V and J ends were trimmed by 4 bases and 13 bases, with 17 bases remaining between them. Germline loops: CDR1 MGHRA, CDR2 YSYEKL. The CDR3 DNA reads as TGCGCCAGCAGCCCAATTGGACAAAAGACCCAGTTCTTC. This gives the protein CASSPIGQKTQFF.

The table lists this clonotype with a few counts. V usage is TRBV2 and J usage is TRBJ2-4; no definite D call. CDR1 SNHLY and CDR2 FYNNEI come from the germline V gene. The CDR3 is made up of 15 amino acids. The V end was cut by 2 bases, the J end by 8 bases, with 16 bases between. The CDR3 loop is CASSELWPYRDIQYF. The CDR3, as DNA: TGTGCCAGCAGTGAATTGTGGCCCTATCGGGACATTCAGTACTTC. The variable domain in full, with the rest retrieved from reference TRBV2 and TRBJ2-4, is EPEVTQTPSHQVTQMGQEVILRCVPISNHLYFYWYRQILGQKVEFLVSFYNNEISEKSEIFDDQFSVERPDGSNFTLKIRSTKLEDSAMYFCASSELWPYRDIQYFGAGTRLSVL.

The chain couples TRBV9 to TRBJ1-1; no firm D call. Germline values: CDR1 SGDLS, CDR2 YYNGEE. The CDR3 contains 14 residues. The V and J ends lost 0 bases and 4 bases respectively, with 10 bases between them. The CDR3 is CASSVVEGGTEAFF. Here the CDR3 DNA reads TGTGCCAGCAGCGTAGTGGAGGGAGGCACTGAAGCTTTCTTT.

This clonotype was seen many times. The chain recombines TRBV30 with TRBJ2-1; TRBD1 is a possible D gene (5 bases). V was clipped by 2 bases and J by 7 bases, with 9 bases between them. The CDR3 covers 12 residues. Germline lookup yields CDR1 GTSNPN and CDR2 SVGIG (reference sequence). In DNA, the CDR3 is TGTGCCTGGAGTTTAGGGGTTAATGAGCAGTTCTTC. Translated: CAWSLGVNEQFF.

The chain carries TRBV19 and TRBJ1-5; possible D gene TRBD1, 5 bases. Trimming removed 1 base at V and 4 bases at J, with 11 bases between. Germline V lookup: CDR1 LNHDA, CDR2 SQIVND (reference sequence). This CDR3 is 15 amino acids long. CDR3 bases: TGTGCCAGTAGTATAGGCAGGGTCCCTAATCAGCCCCAGCATTTT. It translates to CASSIGRVPNQPQHF.

There are many counts of this clonotype. V gene TRBV5-1 combines with J gene TRBJ2-7, with 7 bases that match TRBD1. The CDR3 is made up of 15 amino acids. The V and J ends lost 5 bases and 3 bases, in that order; junction bases with no gene match: 11. Germline V CDR1 and CDR2: SGHRS, YFSETQ. The CDR3 region is CASSLGGRGVYEQYF. The CDR3 DNA is TGCGCCAGCAGTTTAGGGGGCCGGGGAGTCTACGAGCAGTACTTC. The whole variable domain, filled in from reference TRBV5-1 and TRBJ2-7, reads KAGVTQTPRYLIKTRGQQVTLSCSPISGHRSVSWYQQTPGQGLQFLFEYFSETQRNKGNFPGRFSGRQFSNSRSEMNVSTLELGDSALYLCASSLGGRGVYEQYFGPGTRLTVT.

Ten or more counts support this clonotype. V gene TRBV7-8 combines with J gene TRBJ2-6; D is uncertain. Per the germline V gene, CDR1 is SGHVS and CDR2 is FQNEAQ. CDR3 length: 14 residues. Trimming took off 8 bases at V and 0 bases at J, with 8 bases between the two ends. The CDR3: CASARSSGANVLTF. In DNA, the CDR3 is TGTGCCAGCGCTCGGAGCTCTGGGGCCAACGTCCTGACTTTC.

Comment on this clonotype: A much larger clone differs by one base, so this may be a read error. V gene TRBV2 combines with J gene TRBJ2-4; perhaps TRBD2 as D (6 bases). This CDR3 contains 15 residues. Germline CDR1 is SNHLY and CDR2 is FYNNEI. CDR3 residues: CASSQAAGTKNIRYF. CDR3 DNA sequence: TGTGCCAGCTCCCAAGCCGCGGGGACGAAAAACATTCGGTACTTC.

The V call is TRBV19, the J call TRBJ2-7, with TRBD2 matching 10 bases. This CDR3 spans 15 amino acids. Germline assignment: CDR1 LNHDA and CDR2 SQIVND (reference sequence). The ends lost 5 bases at V and 1 base at J; junction bases unmatched: 5. The CDR3 reads CASSPLAGGSYEQYF. The CDR3, as DNA: TGTGCCAGTAGTCCTTTAGCGGGAGGTTCCTACGAGCAGTACTTC.

Comments on this clonotype: Given a much more abundant clone one base away, this may be a read error. The chain links TRBV19 to TRBJ2-3; D not certain. Germline lookup yields CDR1 LNHDA and CDR2 SQIVND (reference sequence). The CDR3 loop spans 16 amino acids. V was shortened by 6 bases and J by 1 base, with 17 bases between the two germline ends. CDR3 sequence reads: CASRIAHDTRTDTQYF. CDR3 DNA sequence: TGTGCCAGTAGAATTGCCCACGACACCCGCACAGATACGCAGTATTTT.

At least ten counts were recorded for this clonotype. The rearrangement links TRBV9 to TRBJ2-1, with 7 bases identical to TRBD2. This CDR3 is built from 15 residues. The V gene's germline CDR1 is SGDLS and CDR2 YYNGEE. V lost 4 bases to trimming and J lost 4 bases; unmatched junction nucleotides: 8. CDR3 in DNA: TGTGCCAGCAGCCGGACGGGGGGAGTGTACAATGAGCAGTTCTTC. It translates to CASSRTGGVYNEQFF. Based on the CDR3 plus reference TRBV9 and TRBJ2-1, the full variable domain is DSGVTQTPKHLITATGQRVTLRCSPRSGDLSVYWYQQSLDQGLQFLIQYYNGEERAKGNILERFSAQQFPDLHSELNLSSLELGDSALYFCASSRTGGVYNEQFFGPGTRLTVL.

This clonotype was seen many times. J is TRBJ2-1 and V is TRBV24-1; 10 bases line up with TRBD1. Germline trimming cut 5 bases from V and 3 bases from J; bases unmatched to any gene: 9. The germline CDR1 and CDR2 sequences are KGHDR and SFDVKD. The CDR3 spans 17 residues. The CDR3 DNA follows: TGTGCCACCAGTGGTTCTTTCGGGACAGGGGACTACAATGAGCAGTTCTTC. Translated: CATSGSFGTGDYNEQFF.

CDR3 sequence reads: CASSMARLSSYNEQFF. CDR3 nucleotides: TGTGCCAGTAGTATGGCCCGTCTCAGCTCCTACAATGAGCAGTTCTTC. The rearrangement joins TRBV19 to TRBJ2-1; the D is unclear. Germline V gene data show CDR1 as LNHDA and CDR2 as SQIVND (reference sequence). Trimming took 3 bases from V and 0 from J, leaving 12 bases between them. The CDR3 has 16 amino acids.